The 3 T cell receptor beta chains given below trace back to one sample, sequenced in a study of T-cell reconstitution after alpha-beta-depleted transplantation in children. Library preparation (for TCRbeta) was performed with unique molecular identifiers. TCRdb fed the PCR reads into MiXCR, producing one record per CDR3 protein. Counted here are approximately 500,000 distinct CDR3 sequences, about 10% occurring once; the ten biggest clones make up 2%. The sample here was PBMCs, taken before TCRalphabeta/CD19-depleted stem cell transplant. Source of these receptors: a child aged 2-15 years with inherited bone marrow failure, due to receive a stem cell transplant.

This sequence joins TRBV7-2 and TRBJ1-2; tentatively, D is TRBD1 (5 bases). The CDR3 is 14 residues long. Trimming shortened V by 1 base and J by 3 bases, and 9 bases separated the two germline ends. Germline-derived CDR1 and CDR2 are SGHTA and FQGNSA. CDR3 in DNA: TGTGCCAGCAGCTTAGACTGGGGGGACTATGGCTACACCTTC. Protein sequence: CASSLDWGDYGYTF.

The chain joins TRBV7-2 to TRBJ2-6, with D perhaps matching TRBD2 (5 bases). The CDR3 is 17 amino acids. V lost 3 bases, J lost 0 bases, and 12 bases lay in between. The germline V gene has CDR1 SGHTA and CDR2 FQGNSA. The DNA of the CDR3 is TGTGCCAGCAGCTTTTTAGGACTGAGCTCTGGGGCCAACGTCCTGACTTTC. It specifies CASSFLGLSSGANVLTF. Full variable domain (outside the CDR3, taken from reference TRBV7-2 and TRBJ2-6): GAGVSQSPSNKVTEKGKDVELRCDPISGHTALYWYRQSLGQGLEFLIYFQGNSAPDKSGLPSDRFSAERTGGSVSTLTIQRTQQEDSAVYLCASSFLGLSSGANVLTFGAGSRLTVL.

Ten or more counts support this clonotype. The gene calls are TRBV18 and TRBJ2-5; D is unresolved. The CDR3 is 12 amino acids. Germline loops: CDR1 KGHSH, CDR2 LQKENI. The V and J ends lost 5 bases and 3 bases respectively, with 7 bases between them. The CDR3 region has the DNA TGTGCCAGCTCAGACGAGGAAGAGACCCAGTACTTC. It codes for CASSDEEETQYF.